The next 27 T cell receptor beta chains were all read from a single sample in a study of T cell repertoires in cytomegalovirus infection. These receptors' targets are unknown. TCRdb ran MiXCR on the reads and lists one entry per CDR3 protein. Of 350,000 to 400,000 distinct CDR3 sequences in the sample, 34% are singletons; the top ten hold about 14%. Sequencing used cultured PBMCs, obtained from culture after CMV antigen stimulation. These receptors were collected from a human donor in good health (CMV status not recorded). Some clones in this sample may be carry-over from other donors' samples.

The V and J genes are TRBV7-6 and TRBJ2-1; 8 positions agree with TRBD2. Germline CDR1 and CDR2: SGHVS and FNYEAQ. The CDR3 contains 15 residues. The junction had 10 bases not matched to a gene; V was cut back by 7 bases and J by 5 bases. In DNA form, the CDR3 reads TGTGCCAGCATGCGGGGTAGCGGGGCCAACAATGAGCAGTTCTTC. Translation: CASMRGSGANNEQFF.

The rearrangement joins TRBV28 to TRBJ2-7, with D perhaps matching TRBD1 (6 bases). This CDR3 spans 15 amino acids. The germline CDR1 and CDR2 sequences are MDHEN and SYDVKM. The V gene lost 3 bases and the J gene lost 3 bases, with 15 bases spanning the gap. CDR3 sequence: CASSLAVGQRYEQYF. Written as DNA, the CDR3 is TGTGCCAGCAGTTTGGCGGTAGGACAGCGCTACGAGCAGTACTTC. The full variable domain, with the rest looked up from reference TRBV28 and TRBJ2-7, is DVKVTQSSRYLVKRTGEKVFLECVQDMDHENMFWYRQDPGLGLRLIYFSYDVKMKEKGDIPEGYSVSREKKERFSLILESASTNQTSMYLCASSLAVGQRYEQYFGPGTRLTVT.

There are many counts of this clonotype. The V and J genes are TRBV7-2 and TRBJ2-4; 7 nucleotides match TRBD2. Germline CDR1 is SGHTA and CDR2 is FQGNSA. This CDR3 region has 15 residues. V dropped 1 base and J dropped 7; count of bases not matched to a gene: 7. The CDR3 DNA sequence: TGTGCCAGCAGCTTAGTGGCGGGAGATCGGAACATTCAGTACTTC. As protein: CASSLVAGDRNIQYF. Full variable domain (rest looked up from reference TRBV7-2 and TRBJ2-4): GAGVSQSPSNKVTEKGKDVELRCDPISGHTALYWYRQSLGQGLEFLIYFQGNSAPDKSGLPSDRFSAERTGGSVSTLTIQRTQQEDSAVYLCASSLVAGDRNIQYFGAGTRLSVL.

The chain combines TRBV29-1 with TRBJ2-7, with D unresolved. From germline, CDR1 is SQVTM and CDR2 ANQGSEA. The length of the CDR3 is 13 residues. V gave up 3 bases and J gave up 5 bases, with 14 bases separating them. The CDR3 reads CSVDESRGNEQYF. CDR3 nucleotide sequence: TGCAGCGTTGATGAGTCGCGCGGTAACGAGCAGTACTTC.

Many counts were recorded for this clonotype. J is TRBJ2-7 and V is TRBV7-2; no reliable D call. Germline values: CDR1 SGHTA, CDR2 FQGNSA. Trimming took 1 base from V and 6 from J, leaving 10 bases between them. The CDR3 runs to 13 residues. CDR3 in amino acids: CASSLEGRAEQYV. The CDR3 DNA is TGTGCCAGCAGCTTAGAAGGTAGGGCCGAGCAGTACGTC.

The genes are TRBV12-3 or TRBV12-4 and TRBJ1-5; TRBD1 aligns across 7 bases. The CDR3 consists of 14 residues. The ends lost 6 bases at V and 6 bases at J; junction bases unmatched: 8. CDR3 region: CASRPRGTAQPQHF. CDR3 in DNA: TGTGCCAGCAGGCCGAGGGGGACAGCTCAGCCCCAGCATTTT.

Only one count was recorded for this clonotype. This chain's CDR3 is CASSRQGVGNQPQHF. The CDR3 region has the DNA TGTGCCAGCAGCAGACAGGGGGTTGGTAATCAGCCCCAGCATTTT. The genes are TRBV28 and TRBJ1-5, with TRBD1 identical over 9 bases. Germline V lookup: CDR1 MDHEN, CDR2 SYDVKM. The CDR3 has 15 amino acids. V gave up 6 bases and J gave up 4 bases; unmatched junction bases: 7. The full variable domain, its missing parts supplied by reference TRBV28 and TRBJ1-5, is DVKVTQSSRYLVKRTGEKVFLECVQDMDHENMFWYRQDPGLGLRLIYFSYDVKMKEKGDIPEGYSVSREKKERFSLILESASTNQTSMYLCASSRQGVGNQPQHFGDGTRLSIL.

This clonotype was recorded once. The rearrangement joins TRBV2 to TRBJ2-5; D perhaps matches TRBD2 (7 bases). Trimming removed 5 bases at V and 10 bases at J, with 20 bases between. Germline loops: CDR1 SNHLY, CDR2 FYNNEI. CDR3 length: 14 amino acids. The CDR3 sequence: CASSKMGAGVVQYF. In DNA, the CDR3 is TGTGCCAGCAGTAAAATGGGGGCGGGAGTGGTCCAGTACTTC.

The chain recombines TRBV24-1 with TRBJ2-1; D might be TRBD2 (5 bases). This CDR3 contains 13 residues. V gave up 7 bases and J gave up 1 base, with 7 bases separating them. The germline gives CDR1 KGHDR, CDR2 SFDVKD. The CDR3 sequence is CATSPGSYNEQFF. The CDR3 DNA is TGTGCCACCAGCCCGGGATCCTACAATGAGCAGTTCTTC.

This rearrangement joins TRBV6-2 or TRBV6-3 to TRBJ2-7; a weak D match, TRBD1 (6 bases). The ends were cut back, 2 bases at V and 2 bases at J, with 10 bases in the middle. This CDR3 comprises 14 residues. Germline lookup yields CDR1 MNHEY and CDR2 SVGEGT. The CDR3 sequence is CASSYGGRTYEQYF. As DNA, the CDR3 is TGTGCCAGCAGTTACGGGGGCAGAACCTACGAGCAGTACTTC.

The DNA for the CDR3 is TGTGCCATCCTGGGTCCCTACAATGAGCAGTTCTTC. Translated, it gives CAILGPYNEQFF. This chain uses TRBV3-1 with TRBJ2-1; D not resolved. V was shortened by 10 bases and J by 2 bases, with 9 bases between the two germline ends. CDR1 and CDR2 (germline): LGHDT, YNNKEL (reference sequence). This CDR3 has 12 residues.

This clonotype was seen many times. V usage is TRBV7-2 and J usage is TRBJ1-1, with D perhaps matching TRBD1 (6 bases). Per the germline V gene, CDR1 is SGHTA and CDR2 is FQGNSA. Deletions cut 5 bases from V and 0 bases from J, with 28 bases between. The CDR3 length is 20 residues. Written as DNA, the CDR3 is TGTGCCAGCAGCGTCAAAGTGGGGGGGCAGAATCTTGGCATGAACACTGAAGCTTTCTTT. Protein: CASSVKVGGQNLGMNTEAFF.

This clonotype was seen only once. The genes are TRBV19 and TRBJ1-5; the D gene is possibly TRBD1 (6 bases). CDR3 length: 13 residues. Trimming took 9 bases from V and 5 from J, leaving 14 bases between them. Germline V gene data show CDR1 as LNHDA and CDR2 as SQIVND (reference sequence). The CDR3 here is CASNTGKDQPQHF. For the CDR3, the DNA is TGTGCCAGCAATACAGGGAAGGATCAGCCCCAGCATTTT.

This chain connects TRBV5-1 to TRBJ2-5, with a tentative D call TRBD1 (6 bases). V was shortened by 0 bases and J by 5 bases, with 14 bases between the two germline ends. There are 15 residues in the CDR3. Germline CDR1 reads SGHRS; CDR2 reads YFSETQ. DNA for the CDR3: TGCGCCAGCAGCTTGGGTTCGACAGGCGGGGAGACCCAGTACTTC. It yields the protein CASSLGSTGGETQYF.

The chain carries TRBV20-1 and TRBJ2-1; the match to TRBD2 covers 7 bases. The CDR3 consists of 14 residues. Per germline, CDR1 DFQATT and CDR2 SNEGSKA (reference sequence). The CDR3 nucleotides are TGCAGCGTACCCTTGGGCGGGGGTCACAATGAGCAGTTCTTC. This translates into CSVPLGGGHNEQFF.

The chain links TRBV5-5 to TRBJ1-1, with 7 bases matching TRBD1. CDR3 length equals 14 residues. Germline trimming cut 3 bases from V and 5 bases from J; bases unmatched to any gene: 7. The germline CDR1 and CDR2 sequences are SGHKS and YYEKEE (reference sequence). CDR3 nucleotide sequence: TGTGCCAGCAGCTGGGACAGAGGGTCTACTGAAGCTTTCTTT. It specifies CASSWDRGSTEAFF.

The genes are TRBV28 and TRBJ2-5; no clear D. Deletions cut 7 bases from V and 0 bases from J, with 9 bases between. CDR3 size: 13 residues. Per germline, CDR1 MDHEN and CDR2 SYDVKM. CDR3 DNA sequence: TGTGCCAGCACTCCATCCCACCAAGAGACCCAGTACTTC. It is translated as CASTPSHQETQYF.

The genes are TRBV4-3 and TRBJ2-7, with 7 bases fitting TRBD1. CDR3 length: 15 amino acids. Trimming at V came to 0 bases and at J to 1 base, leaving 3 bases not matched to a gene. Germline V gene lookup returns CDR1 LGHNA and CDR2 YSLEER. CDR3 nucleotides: TGCGCCAGCAGCCAAGAATCCAGGGGGTCCTACGAGCAGTACTTC. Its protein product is CASSQESRGSYEQYF.

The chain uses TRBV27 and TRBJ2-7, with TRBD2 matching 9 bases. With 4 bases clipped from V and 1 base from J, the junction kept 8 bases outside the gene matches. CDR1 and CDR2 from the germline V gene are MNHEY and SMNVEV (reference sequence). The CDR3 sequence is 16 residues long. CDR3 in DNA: TGTGCCAGCAGTTCGATTAGCGGGAGTAAATCCTACGAGCAGTACTTC. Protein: CASSSISGSKSYEQYF.

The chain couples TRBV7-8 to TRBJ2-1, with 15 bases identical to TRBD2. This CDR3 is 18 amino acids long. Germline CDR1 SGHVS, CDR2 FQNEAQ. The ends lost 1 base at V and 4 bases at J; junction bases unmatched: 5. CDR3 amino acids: CASSLDPGLAGGYNEQFF. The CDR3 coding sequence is TGTGCCAGCAGCTTAGACCCTGGACTAGCGGGAGGGTACAATGAGCAGTTCTTC.

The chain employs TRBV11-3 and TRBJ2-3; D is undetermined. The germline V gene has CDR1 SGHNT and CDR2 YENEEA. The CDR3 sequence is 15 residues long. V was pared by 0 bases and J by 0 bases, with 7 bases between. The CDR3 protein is CASSLDPVSTDTQYF. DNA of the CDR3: TGTGCCAGCAGCTTAGACCCTGTTAGCACAGATACGCAGTATTTT.

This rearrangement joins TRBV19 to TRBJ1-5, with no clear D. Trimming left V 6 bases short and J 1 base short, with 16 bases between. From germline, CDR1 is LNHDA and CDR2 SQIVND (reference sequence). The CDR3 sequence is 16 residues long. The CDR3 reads CASRTISQTSNQPQHF. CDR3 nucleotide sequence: TGTGCCAGTAGGACAATTTCACAGACAAGCAATCAGCCCCAGCATTTT. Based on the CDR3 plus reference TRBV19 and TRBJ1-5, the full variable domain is DGGITQSPKYLFRKEGQNVTLSCEQNLNHDAMYWYRQDPGQGLRLIYYSQIVNDFQKGDIAEGYSVSREKKESFPLTVTSAQKNPTAFYLCASRTISQTSNQPQHFGDGTRLSIL.

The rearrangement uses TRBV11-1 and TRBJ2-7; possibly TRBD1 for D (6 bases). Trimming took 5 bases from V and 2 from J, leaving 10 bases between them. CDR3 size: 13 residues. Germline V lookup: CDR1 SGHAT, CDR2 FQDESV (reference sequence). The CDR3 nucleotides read TGTGCCAGCAGCCTGGACAGAGCCTACGAGCAGTACTTC. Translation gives CASSLDRAYEQYF.

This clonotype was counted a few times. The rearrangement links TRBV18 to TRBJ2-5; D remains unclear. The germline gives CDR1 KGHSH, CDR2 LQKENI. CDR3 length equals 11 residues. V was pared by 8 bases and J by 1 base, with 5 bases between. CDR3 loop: CASRIQETQYF. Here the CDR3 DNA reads TGTGCCAGCCGCATCCAAGAGACCCAGTACTTC.

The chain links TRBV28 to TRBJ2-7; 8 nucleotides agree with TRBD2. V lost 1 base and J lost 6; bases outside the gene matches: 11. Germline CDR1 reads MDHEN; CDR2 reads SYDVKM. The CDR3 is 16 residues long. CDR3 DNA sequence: TGTGCCAGCAGTTTATATAGCGGGAACTATCGGACCGAGCAGTACTTC. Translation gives CASSLYSGNYRTEQYF. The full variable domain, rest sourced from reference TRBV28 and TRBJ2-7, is DVKVTQSSRYLVKRTGEKVFLECVQDMDHENMFWYRQDPGLGLRLIYFSYDVKMKEKGDIPEGYSVSREKKERFSLILESASTNQTSMYLCASSLYSGNYRTEQYFGPGTRLTVT.

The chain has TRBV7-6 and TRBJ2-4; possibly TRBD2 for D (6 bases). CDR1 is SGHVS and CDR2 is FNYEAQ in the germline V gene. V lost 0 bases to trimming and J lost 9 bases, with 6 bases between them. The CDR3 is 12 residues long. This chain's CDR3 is CASSLAAGIQYF. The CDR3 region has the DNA TGTGCCAGCAGCTTAGCAGCGGGCATTCAGTACTTC.

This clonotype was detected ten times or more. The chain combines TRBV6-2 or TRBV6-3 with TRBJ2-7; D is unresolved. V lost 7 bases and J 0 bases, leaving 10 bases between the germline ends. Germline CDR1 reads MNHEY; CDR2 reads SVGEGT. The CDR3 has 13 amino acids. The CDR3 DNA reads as TGTGCCAGCATCGAGCCTAGCTCCTACGAGCAGTACTTC. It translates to CASIEPSSYEQYF.